This entry concerns a single T cell receptor beta chain. This specimen comes from a study of brain T cells in children with intractable seizures. The time point: blood from clinic visit 5 months post-surgery; TSC patient then seizure free. The method was immunoSEQ multiplex PCR; TCRdb's version includes in-frame clones alone and lacks a portion of them. The sample includes about 340,000 clones, over 90% seen only once; the top ten take 5.5% to 6%. Between the trimmed V and J ends, which lost 0 bases and 0 bases, there was a span of 11 bases. The CDR3 runs 16 residues. Germline-derived CDR1 and CDR2 are MNHEY and SMNVEV (reference sequence).

The sequence derives from a boy under two years old with tuberous sclerosis and intractable seizures. The chain links TRBV27 to TRBJ1-1; D not certain. Here the sequenced sample was peripheral blood, taken less than 6 months after surgery. The CDR3 region has the DNA TGTGCCAGCAGTTTATCACGGGCGCTCCTGAACACTGAAGCTTTCTTT. Amino acids: CASSLSRALLNTEAFF.